The clone carrying this T cell receptor beta chain was seen repeatedly, ten times or more. Antigen unknown. CMV status came from CD4+ IFNgamma after overnight CMV lysate stimulation. This specimen belongs to a study of naive and memory T cell subsets. General study findings and limits: Over 95% of naive TCR sequences appeared only once after error correction, unlike memory subsets.

Both TRBC1 and TRBC2 were covered by a beta constant-region primer of two equimolar oligonucleotides. Four rounds of PCR amplified the ligated cDNA using nested alpha and beta constant-region primers plus SP2. The cDNA 3' end received a ligated single-stranded oligonucleotide carrying the SP2 primer and a 12-nucleotide UMI. TCRdb reprocessed the UMI-ligation and nested PCR reads via MiXCR and lists one record per CDR3 protein. Here the sample spans tens of thousands of distinct CDR3 sequences, 8% to 9.5% being singletons. The CDR3 extends over 16 amino acids. The V gene's germline CDR1 is MNHEY and CDR2 SMNVEV (reference sequence). V lost 0 bases and J lost 1, with 11 bases in between.

V is TRBV27 and J is TRBJ2-3; D is unresolved. The source material was naive CD8+ T cells from blood. This clonotype was sampled from a human donor in good health. The CDR3 protein is CASSLSRGYGTDTQYF. In nucleotides, the CDR3 is TGTGCCAGCAGTTTATCTCGCGGCTATGGCACAGATACGCAGTATTTT.